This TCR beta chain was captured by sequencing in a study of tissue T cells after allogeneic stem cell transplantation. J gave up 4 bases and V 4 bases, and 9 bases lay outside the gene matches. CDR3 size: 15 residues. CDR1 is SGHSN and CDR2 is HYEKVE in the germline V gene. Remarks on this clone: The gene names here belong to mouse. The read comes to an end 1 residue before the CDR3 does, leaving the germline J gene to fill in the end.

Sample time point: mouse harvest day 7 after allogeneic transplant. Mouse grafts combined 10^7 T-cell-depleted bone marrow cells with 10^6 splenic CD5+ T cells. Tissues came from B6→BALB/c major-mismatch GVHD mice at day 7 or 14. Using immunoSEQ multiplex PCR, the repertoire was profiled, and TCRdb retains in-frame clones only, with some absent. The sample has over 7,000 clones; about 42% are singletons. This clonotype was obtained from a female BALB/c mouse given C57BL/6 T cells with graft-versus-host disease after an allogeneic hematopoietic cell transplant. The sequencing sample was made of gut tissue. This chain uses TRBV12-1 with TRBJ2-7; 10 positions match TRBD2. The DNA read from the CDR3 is TGTGCCAGCTCCCCCGACTGGGGGGCCTTTTATGAACAGTAC. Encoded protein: CASSPDWGAFYEQY. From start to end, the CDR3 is CASSPDWGAFYEQYF.